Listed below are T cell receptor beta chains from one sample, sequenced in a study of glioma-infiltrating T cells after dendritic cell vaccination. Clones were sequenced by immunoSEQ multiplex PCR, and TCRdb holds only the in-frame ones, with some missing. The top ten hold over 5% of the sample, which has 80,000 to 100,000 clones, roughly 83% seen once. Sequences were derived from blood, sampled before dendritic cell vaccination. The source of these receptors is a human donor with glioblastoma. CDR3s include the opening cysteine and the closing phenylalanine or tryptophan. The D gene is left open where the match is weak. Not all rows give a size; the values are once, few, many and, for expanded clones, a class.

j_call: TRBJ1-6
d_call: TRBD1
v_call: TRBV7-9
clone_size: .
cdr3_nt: TGTGCCAGCAGCCCCGGGACAGTCTCACCCCTCCACTTT
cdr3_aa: CASSPGTVSPLHF

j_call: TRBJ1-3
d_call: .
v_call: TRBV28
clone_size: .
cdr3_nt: TGTGCCAGCAAGGAAGGGGCCTCTGGAAACACCATATATTTT
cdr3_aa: CASKEGASGNTIYF

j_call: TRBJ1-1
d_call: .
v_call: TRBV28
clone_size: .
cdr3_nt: TGTGCCAGCAGTTCCCTACAGGTGAACACTGAAGCTTTCTTT
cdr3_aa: CASSSLQVNTEAFF

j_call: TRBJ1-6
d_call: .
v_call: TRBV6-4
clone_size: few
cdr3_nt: TGTGCCAGCACTACGGACAGCCGGAATTCACCCCTCCACTTT
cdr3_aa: CASTTDSRNSPLHF

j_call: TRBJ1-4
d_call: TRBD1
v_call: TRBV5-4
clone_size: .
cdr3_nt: TGTGCCAGCAGCCGGACAGGGGGAGGTGAAAAACTGTTTTTT
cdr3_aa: CASSRTGGGEKLFF

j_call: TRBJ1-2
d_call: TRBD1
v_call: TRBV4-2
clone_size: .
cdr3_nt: TGTGCCAGCAGCCAACCGGGACAGCCTAACTATGGCTACACCTTC
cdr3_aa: CASSQPGQPNYGYTF

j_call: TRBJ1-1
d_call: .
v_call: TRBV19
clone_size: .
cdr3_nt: TGTGCCAGTAGTATGGGCAGGGTAGATAGTGGCACTGAAGCTTTCTTT
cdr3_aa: CASSMGRVDSGTEAFF

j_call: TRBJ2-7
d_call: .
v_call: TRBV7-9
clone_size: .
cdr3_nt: TGTGCCAGCAGCTTAGTACCCGCCAGGGGAAGCTACGAGCAGTACTTC
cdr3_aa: CASSLVPARGSYEQYF

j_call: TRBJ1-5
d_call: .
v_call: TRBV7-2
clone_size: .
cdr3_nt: TGTGCCAGCAGCTTAGTTTCAGGCCAGCCCCAGCATTTT
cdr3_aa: CASSLVSGQPQHF

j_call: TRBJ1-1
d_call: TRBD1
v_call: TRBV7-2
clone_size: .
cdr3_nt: TGTGCCAGCAGCTTATTGGACAGGCGCGTTGGCACTGAAGCTTTCTTT
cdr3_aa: CASSLLDRRVGTEAFF

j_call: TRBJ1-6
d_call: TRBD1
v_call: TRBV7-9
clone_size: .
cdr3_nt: TGTGCCAGCAGCTTAGGCCCGAGGGGGCAGGCTAATTCACCCCTCCACTTT
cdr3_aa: CASSLGPRGQANSPLHF

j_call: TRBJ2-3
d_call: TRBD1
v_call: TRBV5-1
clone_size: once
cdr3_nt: TGCGCCAGCAGCTTAGGGACAGGGGGAGATACGCAGTATTTT
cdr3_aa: CASSLGTGGDTQYF

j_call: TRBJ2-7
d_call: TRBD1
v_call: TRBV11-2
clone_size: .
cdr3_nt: TGTGCCAGCAGCCTGGGACAGGGGCGAGGGGAGCAGTACTTC
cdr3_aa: CASSLGQGRGEQYF

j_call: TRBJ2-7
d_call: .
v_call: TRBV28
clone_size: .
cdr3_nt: TGTGCCAGCAGTTTGCCCCTGCGGTCCCACCGCATCTCGAACTACGAGCAGTACTTC
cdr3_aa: CASSLPLRSHRISNYEQYF

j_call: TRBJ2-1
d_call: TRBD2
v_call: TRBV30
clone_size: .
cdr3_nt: TGTGCCTGGGATTACCGGGGGGGCGATGAGCAGTTCTTC
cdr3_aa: CAWDYRGGDEQFF

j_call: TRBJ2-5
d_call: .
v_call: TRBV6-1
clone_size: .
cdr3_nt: TGTGCGGGGGGTTACGAGACCCAGTACTTC
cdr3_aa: CAGGYETQYF

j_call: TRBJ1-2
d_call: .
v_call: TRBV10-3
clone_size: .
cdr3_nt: TGTGCCATCAGGAGGCAGGGCGGCCGTGGCTATGGCTACACCTTC
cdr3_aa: CAIRRQGGRGYGYTF

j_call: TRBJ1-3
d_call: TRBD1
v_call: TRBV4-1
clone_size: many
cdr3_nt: TGCGCCAGCAGCCAAGATAGGGACAGGGGCTCAGGAAACACCATATATTTT
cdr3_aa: CASSQDRDRGSGNTIYF

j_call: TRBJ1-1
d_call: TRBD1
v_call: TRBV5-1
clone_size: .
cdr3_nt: TGCGCCAGCAGCTGGGGGACAGGGGCCCCCTTTGCCACTGAAGCTTTCTTT
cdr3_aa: CASSWGTGAPFATEAFF

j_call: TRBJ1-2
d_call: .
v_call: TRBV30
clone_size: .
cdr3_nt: TGTGCCTGGAGTCCGCTCCTAGCTAACTATGGCTACACCTTC
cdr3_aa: CAWSPLLANYGYTF

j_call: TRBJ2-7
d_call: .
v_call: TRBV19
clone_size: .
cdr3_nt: TGTGCCAGTAGTATAGGGAAAGGCGGGTGGATGGAGCAGTACTTC
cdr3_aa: CASSIGKGGWMEQYF

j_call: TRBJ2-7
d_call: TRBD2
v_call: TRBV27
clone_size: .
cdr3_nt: TGTGCCAGCAGAGTCCGACTAGCGGGAGGGCCTCCCTACGAGCAGTACTTC
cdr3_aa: CASRVRLAGGPPYEQYF

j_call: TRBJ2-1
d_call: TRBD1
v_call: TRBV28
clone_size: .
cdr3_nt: TGTGCCAGCACCTTACCCGGACAGGACGAGCAGTTCTTC
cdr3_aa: CASTLPGQDEQFF

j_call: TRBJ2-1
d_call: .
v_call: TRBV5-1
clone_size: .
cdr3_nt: TGCGCCAGCATCCCCTCTCCGGGCGGGTACGCCTACAATGAGCAGTTCTTC
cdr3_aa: CASIPSPGGYAYNEQFF

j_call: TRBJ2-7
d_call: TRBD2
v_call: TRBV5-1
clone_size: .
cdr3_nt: TGCGCCAGCAGCTTGGCGGGGACTAGCGGCCTGATCTCCTACGAGCAGTACTTC
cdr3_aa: CASSLAGTSGLISYEQYF

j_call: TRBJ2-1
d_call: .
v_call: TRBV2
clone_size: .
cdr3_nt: TGTGCCAGCAGTGGTAGTGGAGGGCTCTACAATGAGCAGTTCTTC
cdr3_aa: CASSGSGGLYNEQFF

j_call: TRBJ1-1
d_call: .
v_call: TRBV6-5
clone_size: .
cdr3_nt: TGTGCCAGCAGTTACGGCGGTACTGAAGCTTTCTTT
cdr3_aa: CASSYGGTEAFF

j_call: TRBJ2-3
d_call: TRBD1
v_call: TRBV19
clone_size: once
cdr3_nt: TGTGCCAGTAGTTTGGACAGGGGCTATAGCACAGATACGCAGTATTTT
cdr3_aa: CASSLDRGYSTDTQYF

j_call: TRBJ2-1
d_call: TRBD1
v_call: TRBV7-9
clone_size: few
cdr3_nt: TGTGCCAGCAGCTTAGGGACAGGGGGCGCGGGGAATGAGCAGTTCTTC
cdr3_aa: CASSLGTGGAGNEQFF

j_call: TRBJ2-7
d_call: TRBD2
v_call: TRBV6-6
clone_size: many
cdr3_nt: TGTGCCAGCAAAGTCCTAGCGGGAGGTCCTTCCTACGAGCAGTACTTC
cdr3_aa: CASKVLAGGPSYEQYF